This TCR beta chain stems from a study of T cell changes during pregnancy in multiple sclerosis. This table comes from immunoSEQ multiplex PCR, and its TCRdb copy is limited to in-frame clones, with some not included. The repertoire holds about 60,000 clones, with almost 95% as singletons. Germline V lookup: CDR1 MGHDK, CDR2 SYGVNS. The CDR3 has 17 amino acids. V trimming: 2 bases; J trimming: 7 bases; junction bases outside the gene matches: 8. The sequence derives from a female donor with multiple sclerosis, enrolled in a pregnancy study. This chain connects TRBV25-1 to TRBJ2-2; 12 bases map to TRBD2. Here the sequenced sample was peripheral blood, taken in the first trimester of pregnancy. In DNA, the CDR3 is TGTGCCAGCAGTGAAACTCTAGCGGGGGGGCAGGGCGGGGAGCTGTTTTTT. It encodes CASSETLAGGQGGELFF.